This record looks at one T cell receptor (beta chain) sequence and its context. The antigen is undetermined. The sample originates from a study of CD8+ T cells in alopecia areata. Study findings and constraints: Tofacitinib significantly lowered scalp clonality and expanded CD8+ clones among the top 100.

Trimming took 2 bases from V and 8 from J, leaving 16 bases between them. In germline, CDR1 is SGHRS, CDR2 YFSETQ. The CDR3 length is 14 residues. In each case, RNA was isolated and then reverse transcribed into cDNA as the sequencing template. Profiled with immunoSEQ multiplex PCR; TCRdb holds only in-frame clones, not every one. The sample contains some 95,000 clones, around 47% of which appear only once. Documented treatment: oral pan-JAK inhibitor, 5-10 mg twice daily. The chain couples TRBV5-1 to TRBJ1-2; possible D gene TRBD1, 5 bases. The TCR originated in a human donor with alopecia areata. The sequences come from CD8+ T cells sorted from blood, collected at week 24, from a patient treated with tofacitinib. The CDR3 protein is CASSFGAEGRGYTF. CDR3 DNA: TGCGCCAGCAGCTTTGGGGCGGAGGGAAGAGGCTACACCTTC.